This T cell receptor beta chain stems from a study of T cells in Graves' hyperthyroidism and ophthalmopathy. The source material, RNA transcripts, was used to amplify TCR beta CDR3 regions. First-round RT-PCR of the TCR CDR3 relied on the HTBI primer set. MiXCR, applied by TCRdb to the multiplex PCR reads, yields one record per CDR3 protein. The table includes nearly 600,000 distinct CDR3 sequences, over 11% detected once. The blood sample was taken at first hyperthyroidism diagnosis, before any ophthalmopathy symptoms. The CDR3 contains 16 residues. The germline V and J ends were trimmed by 0 bases and 2 bases, with 14 bases remaining between them. Germline V gene data show CDR1 as MGHRA and CDR2 as YSYEKL.

Source material: blood. This receptor was taken from a woman between 25 and 40 years old with Graves' hyperthyroidism that later progressed to Graves' ophthalmopathy. The rearrangement links TRBV4-1 to TRBJ2-7, with D possibly matching TRBD1 (6 bases). The CDR3 reads CASSQDPDSYTYEQYF. CDR3 nucleotides: TGCGCCAGCAGCCAAGATCCGGACAGTTACACCTACGAGCAGTACTTC.